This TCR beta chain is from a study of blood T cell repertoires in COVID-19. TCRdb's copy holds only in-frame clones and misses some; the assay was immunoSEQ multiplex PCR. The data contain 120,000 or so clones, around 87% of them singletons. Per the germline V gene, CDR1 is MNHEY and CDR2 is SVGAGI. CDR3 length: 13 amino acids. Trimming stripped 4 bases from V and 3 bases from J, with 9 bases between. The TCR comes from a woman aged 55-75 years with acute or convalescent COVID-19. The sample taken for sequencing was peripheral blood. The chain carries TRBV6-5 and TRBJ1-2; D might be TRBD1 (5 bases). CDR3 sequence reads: CASSFGGDYGYTF. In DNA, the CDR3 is TGTGCCAGCAGTTTCGGGGGAGACTATGGCTACACCTTC.